This passage covers 14 T cell receptor beta chains from one sample sequenced in a study of PD-1 blockade in classical Hodgkin lymphoma. Time point here: cycle 4 day 1 (C4D1), after five to seven weeks of nivolumab. Patients all relapsed after autologous stem cell transplantation, and there was variation in brentuximab vedotin exposure. The table came from immunoSEQ multiplex PCR; TCRdb's copy has only in-frame clones and leaves some out. Of around 50,000 clones in the sample, about 75% are singletons; the top ten hold 9.5% to 15%. Sequenced here: peripheral blood mononuclear cells (PBMCs), sampled before the fourth cycle of nivolumab. The receptors come from a human donor with classical Hodgkin lymphoma.

This chain links TRBV19 with TRBJ2-7; 8 bases match TRBD1. Trimming cost V 4 bases and J 6 bases; bases outside gene matches: 14. The CDR3 contains 16 residues. CDR1 is LNHDA and CDR2 is SQIVND in the germline V gene (reference sequence). CDR3: CASSTSLTGAQGEQYF. The CDR3 DNA reads as TGTGCCAGTAGTACCTCACTGACAGGGGCACAAGGCGAGCAGTACTTC.

The chain recombines TRBV9 with TRBJ2-3, with TRBD2 identical over 8 bases. This CDR3 has 15 residues. Germline lookup yields CDR1 SGDLS and CDR2 YYNGEE. The trim removed 1 base at V and 8 bases at J, leaving 9 bases unmatched. CDR3 protein: CASSVSLAGVATQYF. DNA of the CDR3: TGTGCCAGCAGCGTAAGTCTAGCGGGCGTGGCTACGCAGTATTTT.

This chain joins TRBV5-1 and TRBJ1-1; D may be TRBD1 (6 bases). Germline V lookup: CDR1 SGHRS, CDR2 YFSETQ. CDR3 length equals 14 residues. The ends were cut back, 7 bases at V and 8 bases at J, with 21 bases in the middle. CDR3 DNA sequence: TGCGCCAGCTCATTTGAGGGGGTCCCTCAAGAAGCTTTCTTT. Encoded protein: CASSFEGVPQEAFF.

This chain links TRBV5-1 with TRBJ1-6; D perhaps matches TRBD1 (5 bases). In germline, CDR1 is SGHRS, CDR2 YFSETQ. This CDR3 contains 15 residues. The V and J ends lost 1 base and 7 bases respectively, with 12 bases between them. The CDR3 sequence: CASSLRAGWNSPLHF. CDR3 DNA: TGCGCCAGCAGCTTGAGGGCAGGGTGGAATTCACCCCTCCACTTT.

The chain employs TRBV7-9 and TRBJ1-5; D is ambiguous. The CDR3 consists of 14 residues. Germline V lookup: CDR1 SEHNR, CDR2 FQNEAQ (reference sequence). V lost 1 base, J lost 6 bases, and 10 bases lay in between. CDR3 amino acids: CASSLEGIGQPQHF. The CDR3 DNA sequence: TGTGCCAGCAGCTTAGAAGGCATAGGTCAGCCCCAGCATTTT.

CDR3 loop: CASSRTVSGGDTQYF. For the CDR3, the DNA is TGTGCCAGCAGCAGGACTGTTTCCGGGGGAGATACGCAGTATTTT. V is TRBV11-2 and J is TRBJ2-3; the D gene is possibly TRBD2 (6 bases). Germline V gene lookup returns CDR1 SGHAT and CDR2 FQNNGV. Trimming removed 5 bases from V and 5 bases from J, with 17 bases in between. The CDR3 extends over 15 amino acids.

The chain recombines TRBV18 with TRBJ2-7, with D maybe TRBD1 (6 bases). CDR3 length: 13 amino acids. V was pared by 4 bases and J by 3 bases, with 10 bases between. CDR1 KGHSH and CDR2 LQKENI come from the germline V gene. The CDR3 region is CASSQGQDYEQYF. CDR3 nucleotides: TGTGCCAGCTCACAGGGACAAGACTACGAGCAGTACTTC.

The rearrangement links TRBV7-9 to TRBJ1-1; 12 nucleotides agree with TRBD1. This CDR3 is 16 amino acids long. V shed 5 bases, J shed 6 bases, and the junction held 10 bases outside the gene matches. Germline loops: CDR1 SEHNR, CDR2 FQNEAQ (reference sequence). The CDR3 protein is CASSLRGTGGMSEAFF. CDR3 bases: TGTGCCAGCAGCCTCAGAGGGACAGGGGGCATGTCTGAAGCTTTCTTT.

This chain joins TRBV6-5 and TRBJ1-3, with D maybe TRBD1 (5 bases). There are 13 residues in the CDR3. From germline, CDR1 is MNHEY and CDR2 SVGAGI. V was cut by 4 bases and J by 6 bases, with 10 bases left in between. The CDR3 bases are TGTGCCAGCAGTTCCAGGGTAGAAAACACCATATATTTT. This sequence encodes CASSSRVENTIYF.

The genes are TRBV7-2 and TRBJ2-5; D is unresolved. Germline V lookup: CDR1 SGHTA, CDR2 FQGNSA. Trimming left V 0 bases short and J 5 bases short, with 13 bases between. The CDR3 extends over 15 amino acids. The CDR3 reads CASSLAGSRWETQYF. In DNA form, the CDR3 reads TGTGCCAGCAGCTTAGCAGGCTCGAGGTGGGAGACCCAGTACTTC.

This clone was seen only a few times. The chain links TRBV6-5 to TRBJ1-4, with 12 nucleotides matching TRBD1. The V gene's germline CDR1 is MNHEY and CDR2 SVGAGI. CDR3 length equals 16 residues. V shed 4 bases and J 11 bases; nucleotides not matched to a gene: 11. CDR3 sequence reads: CASSSLPGQGAQKLFF. CDR3 nucleotides: TGTGCCAGCAGTTCTTTACCGGGACAGGGGGCGCAGAAACTGTTTTTT.

The gene calls are TRBV7-2 and TRBJ2-3; 13 bases match TRBD2. With V trimmed by 5 bases and J by 3 bases, 2 bases remained unmatched. Germline V lookup: CDR1 SGHTA, CDR2 FQGNSA. The CDR3 extends over 15 amino acids. The CDR3 sequence: CASSRTSGRTDTQYF. DNA of the CDR3: TGTGCCAGCAGCCGGACTAGCGGGAGAACAGATACGCAGTATTTT. Supplemented by reference TRBV7-2 and TRBJ2-3, the full variable domain reads GAGVSQSPSNKVTEKGKDVELRCDPISGHTALYWYRQSLGQGLEFLIYFQGNSAPDKSGLPSDRFSAERTGGSVSTLTIQRTQQEDSAVYLCASSRTSGRTDTQYFGPGTRLTVL.

This clone has just a few counts. The rearrangement links TRBV28 to TRBJ2-3, with D perhaps TRBD2 (5 bases). The CDR3 runs 16 residues. In germline, CDR1 is MDHEN, CDR2 SYDVKM. Trimming left V 3 bases short and J 0 bases short, with 13 bases between. For the CDR3, the DNA is TGTGCCAGCAGTTTCACCGGACGGACTAGCACAGATACGCAGTATTTT. Its translation: CASSFTGRTSTDTQYF.

CDR3 DNA: TGTGCCACCGGGACTAGCGGGAGGGCCGGGGTGAAGACCCAGTACTTC. Translated: CATGTSGRAGVKTQYF. The chain couples TRBV27 to TRBJ2-5, with 16 bases identical to TRBD2. Germline loops: CDR1 MNHEY, CDR2 SMNVEV (reference sequence). V lost 10 bases to trimming and J lost 6 bases; unmatched junction nucleotides: 11. CDR3 size: 16 residues.